Listed below are T cell receptor beta chains from one sample, sequenced in a study of blood T cell repertoires in COVID-19. The method was immunoSEQ multiplex PCR; TCRdb's version includes in-frame clones alone and lacks a portion of them. This sample yields roughly 250,000 clones, of which 70% to 90% are seen a single time; 0.85% to 0.9% belongs to the top ten. The specimen was PBMCs or T cells enriched from blood (not recorded which). The source is a man in his fifties or sixties who had been exposed to COVID-19. CDR3s include the opening cysteine and the closing phenylalanine or tryptophan. A D gene is named only where the DNA matches it firmly. Clone size is given for some rows only: seen once, a few or many times, or a class if the clone is expanded.

D gene,CDR3 length,J gene,clone size,V gene,CDR3 DNA,CDR3 protein
TRBD1,14,TRBJ2-5,NA,TRBV5-6,TGTGCCAGCAGCCTGACAGGGCGGAGAGAGACCCAGTACTTC,CASSLTGRRETQYF
NA,13,TRBJ1-1,NA,TRBV6-5,TGTGCCAGCAGGGCAGGGGCTTTCACTGAAGCTTTCTTT,CASRAGAFTEAFF
NA,13,TRBJ1-1,once,TRBV12-5,TGTGCTAGTGGTAAAAGTCCGGTTACTGAAGCTTTCTTT,CASGKSPVTEAFF
TRBD1,15,TRBJ2-5,NA,TRBV18,TGTGCCAGCTCCCAAACGGGACAGGCGGGGGAGACCCAGTACTTC,CASSQTGQAGETQYF
NA,13,TRBJ1-3,NA,TRBV5-1,TGCGCCAGCAGCTTCACAGCTGGAAACACCATATATTTT,CASSFTAGNTIYF
TRBD1,13,TRBJ1-2,NA,TRBV5-4,TGTGCCAGCAGCTGGGACAGGGGTAATGGCTACACCTTC,CASSWDRGNGYTF
TRBD2,11,TRBJ2-2,NA,TRBV29-1,TGCAGCGGCACTAGCGCCGGGGAGCTGTTTTTT,CSGTSAGELFF
TRBD1,14,TRBJ2-1,NA,TRBV18,TGTGCCAGCTCACTCCGGGACAGTAATAATGAGCAGTTCTTC,CASSLRDSNNEQFF
NA,12,TRBJ1-1,NA,TRBV7-9,TGTGCCAGCAGCTACCAGTCCACTGAAGCTTTCTTT,CASSYQSTEAFF
NA,18,TRBJ1-2,once,TRBV28,TGTGCCAGCACACGACAAAGCGCGGGTGCCCTGAGAGGCTATGGCTACACCTTC,CASTRQSAGALRGYGYTF
TRBD1,15,TRBJ2-7,few,TRBV6-5,TGTGCCAGCAGTTACGGACAGGGTTTCCCCTACGAGCAGTACTTC,CASSYGQGFPYEQYF
NA,15,TRBJ1-2,few,TRBV7-2,TGTGCCAGCAGCTTTCTCACAGCAGCTAACTATGGCTACACCTTC,CASSFLTAANYGYTF
NA,16,TRBJ2-1,NA,TRBV9,TGTGCCAGCAGCCCCCGCGGGGGCCCGACCTACAATGAGCAGTTCTTC,CASSPRGGPTYNEQFF
NA,15,TRBJ1-1,NA,TRBV5-1,TGCGCCAGCAGCTTGGGAGAGGCAGAAGGCTCTGAAGCTTTCTTT,CASSLGEAEGSEAFF
NA,12,TRBJ1-5,NA,TRBV7-9,TGTGCCAGCAGCTCGACATCTCAAGTCCAGCATTTT,CASSSTSQVQHF
NA,11,TRBJ1-6,few,TRBV20-1,TGCAGTGCTAGTAGCAGCGTTCCCCTCCACTTT,CSASSSVPLHF
NA,16,TRBJ1-3,few,TRBV21-1,TGTGCCAGCAGCAAAGTTGGGCCCCTCTCTGGAAACACCATATATTTT,CASSKVGPLSGNTIYF
NA,18,TRBJ2-6,NA,TRBV11-2,TGTGCCAGCAGCACTACAACAGGGATTGCTTCTGGGGCCAACGTCCTGACTTTC,CASSTTTGIASGANVLTF
NA,16,TRBJ2-1,NA,TRBV27,TGTGCCAGCAGTTTAGGGGTCGGGACACGGTACAATGAGCAGTTCTTC,CASSLGVGTRYNEQFF
TRBD1,13,TRBJ1-4,NA,TRBV6-5,TGTGCCAGCAGGACAGGGTACGAAGAAAAACTGTTTTTT,CASRTGYEEKLFF
NA,15,TRBJ1-1,NA,TRBV5-1,TGCGCCAGCAGCTTGGCGCTGGGGGGTGGCACTGAAGCTTTCTTT,CASSLALGGGTEAFF
NA,13,TRBJ1-2,NA,TRBV5-4,TGTGCCAGCAGCACAGACAGAAACTATGGCTACACCTTC,CASSTDRNYGYTF
TRBD1,12,TRBJ1-2,NA,TRBV19,TGTGCCAGTACGGAGGACAGGGATGGCTACACCTTC,CASTEDRDGYTF